This T cell receptor beta chain was documented in a study of a mutant IDH1 vaccine in newly diagnosed glioma. TCRdb keeps only in-frame clones here, not all; method: immunoSEQ multiplex PCR. The sample holds almost 30,000 clones, about nine tenths seen once. Time point reported: week 5, during vaccination. Alongside topical imiquimod, each dose of vaccine comprised 300 ug of mutant IDH1 20-mer peptide. Note on this clone: The antigen remains undetermined.

With 4 bases clipped from V and 1 base from J, the junction kept 4 bases outside the gene matches. CDR3 size: 14 residues. CDR1 is SGHNT and CDR2 is YYREEE in the germline V gene (reference sequence). Sequenced here: peripheral blood mononuclear cells (PBMCs), sampled from a glioma patient whose treatment included an IDH1 peptide vaccine. This chain links TRBV5-4 with TRBJ1-1, with TRBD1 identical over 7 bases. This receptor was obtained from a woman aged 40 to 50 with glioma. Some clones in this sample may be carry-over from other donors' samples. CDR3 residues: CASSGGQPNTEAFF. CDR3 nucleotide sequence: TGTGCCAGCAGCGGGGGACAGCCGAACACTGAAGCTTTCTTT.